This T cell receptor (beta chain) was captured by sequencing in a study of CD8 T cells in ankylosing spondylitis. Regarding the study as a whole: Reportedly, matched ankylosing spondylitis synovial fluid was significantly enriched for disease-linked clones. Characteristic, it appeared, of ankylosing spondylitis blood was a TCR beta motif of roughly 8 highly homologous variants.

The table lists this clonotype with a few counts. Its target is unknown. Germline CDR1 reads SEHNR; CDR2 reads FQNEAQ (reference sequence). CDR3 length equals 16 residues. V was clipped by 5 bases and J by 13 bases, with 24 bases between them. Each CDR3 protein is one row after TCRdb ran MiXCR on the 5' RACE reads. Of 120,000 or so distinct CDR3 sequences in the sample, about 13% are singletons; the top ten hold under 3%. The TCR was taken from a female donor with ankylosing spondylitis or in good health (not recorded which). The V and J genes are TRBV7-9 and TRBJ1-6; D may be TRBD1 (5 bases). Source material: blood, either unsorted or a sorted T cell fraction (not recorded which). The CDR3 sequence: CASSHWGCLAFRPLHF. The CDR3 DNA reads as TGTGCCAGCAGCCATTGGGGCTGTTTGGCTTTTCGTCCCCTCCACTTT.